This T cell receptor (beta chain) was documented in a study of blood T cell repertoires in COVID-19. Overall study: The United States, Italy and Spain provided the acute and convalescent COVID-19 samples. Sources were T cells, B-cell-depleted T cells, or PBMCs; the material itself was cDNA or gDNA.

How the authors handled the data: Reference gene primer amplification gave nucleated cell count estimates. The protocol was immunoSEQ multiplex PCR, while the TCRdb copy is restricted to in-frame clones and leaves out a portion. The V and J calls and the clone size are those of that table, but D and trimming were determined from the DNA. The table records a few hundred thousand clones, 85% to 90% of them present only once. Per the germline V gene, CDR1 is MNHNS and CDR2 is SASEGT. The length of the CDR3 is 15 residues. J gave up 9 bases and V 3 bases, and 7 bases lay outside the gene matches. Seattle patient enrollment occurred during active infection, with longitudinal follow-up thereafter.

This receptor was obtained from a woman aged 45 to 65 with COVID-19, enrolled during active disease. The chain employs TRBV6-1 and TRBJ2-1, with 11 bases identical to TRBD2. Sequencing was done on a sample of peripheral blood. CDR3 sequence: CASSEGTSGEGEQFF. CDR3 coding DNA: TGTGCCAGCAGTGAGGGGACTAGCGGTGAGGGTGAGCAGTTCTTC.